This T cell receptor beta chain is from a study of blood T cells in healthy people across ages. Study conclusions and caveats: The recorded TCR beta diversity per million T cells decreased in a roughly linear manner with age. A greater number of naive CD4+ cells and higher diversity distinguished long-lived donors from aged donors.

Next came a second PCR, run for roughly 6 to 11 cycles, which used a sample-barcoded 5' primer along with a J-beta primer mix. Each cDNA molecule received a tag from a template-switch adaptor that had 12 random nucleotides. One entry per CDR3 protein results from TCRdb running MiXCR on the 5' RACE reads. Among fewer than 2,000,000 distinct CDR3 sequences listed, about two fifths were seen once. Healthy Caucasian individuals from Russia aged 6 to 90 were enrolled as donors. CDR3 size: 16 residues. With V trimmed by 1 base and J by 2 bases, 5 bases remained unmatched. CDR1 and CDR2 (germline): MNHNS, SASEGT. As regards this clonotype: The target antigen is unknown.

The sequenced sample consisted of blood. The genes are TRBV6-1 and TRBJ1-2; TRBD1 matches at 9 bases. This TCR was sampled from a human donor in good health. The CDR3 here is CASSEVGTGINYGYTF. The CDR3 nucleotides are TGTGCCAGCAGTGAAGTGGGGACAGGGATAAACTATGGCTACACCTTC.